In this sample, the clone carrying this T cell receptor beta chain turned up many times. Its antigen is currently unknown. This sample is drawn from a study of T cell repertoires in cytomegalovirus infection. The study, taken as a whole, reports: Dominating the ex vivo response were TCR beta clonotypes that were CMV-specific and HLA-C-restricted. Carriage of CMV together with the relevant HLA was identifiable through cumulative public TCR beta family frequency.

With V trimmed by 3 bases and J by 5 bases, 5 bases remained unmatched. CDR1 MGHDK and CDR2 SYGVNS come from the germline V gene. The CDR3 spans 14 residues. MiXCR was run by TCRdb on the reads, yielding one entry per CDR3 protein. Of roughly 700,000 distinct CDR3 sequences detected, about 33% appear once; the ten largest clones hold 15% to 20%. The receptor's source is a human donor in good health (CMV status not recorded). Some clones in this sample may be carry-over from other donors' samples. The starting material was cultured PBMCs, obtained from culture after CMV antigen stimulation. V and J are TRBV25-1 and TRBJ2-5, with 8 bases lining up with TRBD2. Written as DNA, the CDR3 is TGTGCCAGCAGTGAGGCGGGGGGTCTGGAGACCCAGTACTTC. It is translated as CASSEAGGLETQYF.